This is a list of T cell receptor beta chains from one sample in a study of siplizumab effects on memory and regulatory T cells. Only in-frame clones appear in the TCRdb table, and some are missing; sequencing was by immunoSEQ multiplex PCR. The sample has roughly 97,000 clones; 93% are singletons. Sequencing was done on a sample of Tregs sorted from blood. The receptors shown here come from a human donor in good health. Both conserved end residues are part of each CDR3. A D gene is named only where the DNA matches it firmly. Only some rows state a clone size, as once, few, many or a class for expanded clones.

TRBJ2-6 | NA | few | TRBV5-1 | TGCGCCAGCAGCTACAGCGACTCTGGGGCCAACGTCCTGACTTTC | CASSYSDSGANVLTF
TRBJ1-4 | NA | NA | TRBV27 | TGTGCCAGCAGGGAGAGAGGGGGTGGTTTATCGGGAGAAAAACTGTTTTTT | CASRERGGGLSGEKLFF
TRBJ2-7 | NA | NA | TRBV12-5 | TGTGCTAGTGGTTTGGGCCGACAGAGCTCCTACGAGCAGTACTTC | CASGLGRQSSYEQYF
TRBJ2-1 | NA | NA | TRBV5-1 | TGCGCCAGCAGTCTGGGTGGAGACTACAATGAGCAGTTCTTC | CASSLGGDYNEQFF
TRBJ2-3 | TRBD2 | NA | TRBV5-1 | TGCGCCAGCAGCTTGGCGGCTAGCGGGGGTTTAGATACGCAGTATTTT | CASSLAASGGLDTQYF
TRBJ2-6 | NA | NA | TRBV28 | TGTGCCAGCAGTCCCTCTGGGGCCAACGTCCTGACTTTC | CASSPSGANVLTF
TRBJ2-1 | NA | NA | TRBV5-1 | TGCGCCAGCAGCTCCGGACAGTTCAATGAGCAGTTCTTC | CASSSGQFNEQFF
TRBJ1-1 | TRBD1 | NA | TRBV5-6 | TGTGCCAGCAGCGGACAGGGGCAGGACTGGACTGAAGCTTTCTTT | CASSGQGQDWTEAFF
TRBJ2-6 | NA | NA | TRBV9 | TGTGCCAGCAGCTTTAGGCCGATCTCTGGGGCCAACGTCCTGACTTTC | CASSFRPISGANVLTF
TRBJ2-3 | NA | once | TRBV4-1 | TGCGCCAGCAGCCTAGGATACATTGCTGCGGATACGCAGTATTTT | CASSLGYIAADTQYF
TRBJ1-6 | NA | NA | TRBV6-1 | TGTGCCAGCAGTGTATACAGGGTGGATAATTCACCCCTCCACTTT | CASSVYRVDNSPLHF
TRBJ2-1 | NA | NA | TRBV21-1 | TGTGCCAGCAGCTTTCGGACTAGCGGGACCTACAATGAGCAGTTCTTC | CASSFRTSGTYNEQFF
TRBJ2-7 | TRBD1 | once | TRBV14 | TGTGCCAGCAGCAAGAGACACCGGGACAGGTTAGCGTATTCCTACGAGCAGTACTTC | CASSKRHRDRLAYSYEQYF
TRBJ1-1 | TRBD1 | NA | TRBV6-5 | TGTGCCAGCAGTTACTCGGGACAGGCCTTTGAAGCTTTCTTT | CASSYSGQAFEAFF
TRBJ1-4 | NA | NA | TRBV4-1 | TGCGCCAGCAGCCAAGTTCAGACTCGGGGTGAAAAACTGTTTTTT | CASSQVQTRGEKLFF
TRBJ1-1 | NA | NA | TRBV5-1 | TGCGCCAGCAGCTTGGAATTGACAGGTGAAGCTTTCTTT | CASSLELTGEAFF
TRBJ2-7 | TRBD2 | NA | TRBV19 | TGTGCCAGTACCCCTTTGGGAGGGAGCGAGCAGTACTTC | CASTPLGGSEQYF
TRBJ1-1 | NA | NA | TRBV6-6 | TGTGCCAGCAGAAAACCCCTTGGTGGCACTGAAGCTTTCTTT | CASRKPLGGTEAFF
TRBJ1-4 | NA | NA | TRBV5-6 | TGTGCCAGCAGCTTGAGGTTCGGAGCAACTAATGAAAAACTGTTTTTT | CASSLRFGATNEKLFF
TRBJ2-2 | TRBD2 | NA | TRBV7-9 | TGTGCCAGCACCCCGGGGGGGCCGGAGCTGTTTTTT | CASTPGGPELFF
TRBJ1-4 | NA | NA | TRBV30 | TGTGCCTGGAGTAGGGCGGGTAGAAGAGAAAAACTGTTTTTT | CAWSRAGRREKLFF
TRBJ2-1 | NA | NA | TRBV5-1 | TGCGCCAGCAGCTTGGAGTCGGCCTACAATGAGCAGTTCTTC | CASSLESAYNEQFF
TRBJ1-3 | NA | NA | TRBV5-1 | TGCGCCAGCAGCCTGGGCCCTCTGCCTGGAAACACCATATATTTT | CASSLGPLPGNTIYF
TRBJ1-5 | NA | once | TRBV6-1 | TGTGCCAGCAGATCTGGGCAGCCCCAGCATTTT | CASRSGQPQHF
TRBJ2-5 | NA | NA | TRBV25-1 | TGTGCCAGCAAAGGGAGGCAAGAGACCCAGTACTTC | CASKGRQETQYF
TRBJ1-3 | NA | NA | TRBV25-1 | TGTGCCAGCAGTTGGGGGGGGCCGGGAAACACCATATATTTT | CASSWGGPGNTIYF
TRBJ2-2 | NA | NA | TRBV6-5 | TGTGCCAGCAGCCCCCCGAGGATGGGGGAGCTGTTTTTT | CASSPPRMGELFF
TRBJ2-7 | NA | few | TRBV19 | TGTGCCAGTAGTAGGACGGCCCATACCCACGAGCAGTACTTC | CASSRTAHTHEQYF
TRBJ1-6 | NA | NA | TRBV30 | TGTGCCTGGAGTCCACCGGGGCGAAATTCACCCCTCCACTTT | CAWSPPGRNSPLHF
TRBJ2-1 | NA | NA | TRBV7-3 | TGTGCCAGCAGCTTCGGGACTTTCAATGAGCAGTTCTTC | CASSFGTFNEQFF
TRBJ1-2 | TRBD1 | few | TRBV5-8 | TGTGCCAGCAGCACCCGGACAGGGAGGATTGGCTACACCTTC | CASSTRTGRIGYTF
TRBJ2-2 | NA | NA | TRBV18 | TGTGCCAGCTCACCACCGAGGGCGCCGGGACCCGGGGAGCTGTTTTTT | CASSPPRAPGPGELFF
TRBJ1-3 | TRBD1 | NA | TRBV25-1 | TGTGCCAGCACTAGGACAGGAACAAACACCATATATTTT | CASTRTGTNTIYF
TRBJ1-3 | TRBD1 | NA | TRBV6-1 | TGTGCCAGCAGTGCCTTACAGGGGAGCTCTGGAAACACCATATATTTT | CASSALQGSSGNTIYF
TRBJ1-2 | TRBD1 | NA | TRBV6-1 | TGTGCCACCGAGGCCGGGACAGGGGGTGGCTACACCTTC | CATEAGTGGGYTF
TRBJ1-5 | TRBD1 | NA | TRBV6-5 | TGTGCCAGCAGAGAAACGGGCAGGGGGAACCAGCCCCAGCATTTT | CASRETGRGNQPQHF
TRBJ2-7 | NA | once | TRBV5-1 | TGCGCCAGCAGCCTTGGGCCAGGAGACTCCTACGAGCAGTACTTC | CASSLGPGDSYEQYF
TRBJ1-5 | NA | NA | TRBV9 | TGTGCCAGCAGCGGGTGGCTTGTGGGCAATCAGCCCCAGCATTTT | CASSGWLVGNQPQHF
TRBJ1-1 | NA | NA | TRBV7-2 | TGTGCCAGCAGCCTAAAAGGGCAGGGAACTGAAGCTTTCTTT | CASSLKGQGTEAFF
TRBJ2-7 | NA | once | TRBV5-4 | TGTGCCAGCAGCTTTGGGGGCTACGAGCAGTACTTC | CASSFGGYEQYF
TRBJ2-7 | TRBD2 | NA | TRBV4-1 | TGCGCCAGCAGCCAAGCCGGGACTAGCGATTCCTACGAGCAGTACTTC | CASSQAGTSDSYEQYF
TRBJ2-3 | TRBD2 | NA | TRBV10-3 | TGTGCCATCAGCGACCCCCGGCGGGAGGGGGGCACAGATACGCAGTATTTT | CAISDPRREGGTDTQYF
TRBJ2-2 | TRBD2 | NA | TRBV4-2 | TGTGCCAGCAGCCCGGGACTAGCGGGAAAGGGCGGGGAGCTGTTTTTT | CASSPGLAGKGGELFF
TRBJ1-1 | NA | NA | TRBV6-5 | TGTGCCAGCAGCCGCGAGCTGAACACTGAAGCTTTCTTT | CASSRELNTEAFF
TRBJ2-7 | NA | NA | TRBV5-1 | TGCGCCAGCAGCTCGAGCTCCTACGAGCAGTACTTC | CASSSSSYEQYF
TRBJ1-1 | NA | NA | TRBV5-1 | TGCGCCAGCAGCTTCCAGGTTAACACTGAAGCTTTCTTT | CASSFQVNTEAFF
TRBJ2-7 | TRBD1 | NA | TRBV5-1 | TGCGCCAGCAGCTTGCCGACAGGGAGCTACGAGCAGTACTTC | CASSLPTGSYEQYF